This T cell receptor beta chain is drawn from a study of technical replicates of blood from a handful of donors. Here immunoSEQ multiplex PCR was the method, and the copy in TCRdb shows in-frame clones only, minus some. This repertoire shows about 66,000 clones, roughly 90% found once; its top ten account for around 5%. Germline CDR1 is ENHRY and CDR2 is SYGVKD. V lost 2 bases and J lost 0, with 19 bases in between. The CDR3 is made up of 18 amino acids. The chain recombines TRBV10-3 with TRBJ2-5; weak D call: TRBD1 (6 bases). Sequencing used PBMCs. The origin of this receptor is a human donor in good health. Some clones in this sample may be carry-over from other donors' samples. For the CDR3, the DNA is TGTGCCATCAGTGAGCTCGACAGGCGCCTAAATAACCAAGAGACCCAGTACTTC. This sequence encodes CAISELDRRLNNQETQYF.